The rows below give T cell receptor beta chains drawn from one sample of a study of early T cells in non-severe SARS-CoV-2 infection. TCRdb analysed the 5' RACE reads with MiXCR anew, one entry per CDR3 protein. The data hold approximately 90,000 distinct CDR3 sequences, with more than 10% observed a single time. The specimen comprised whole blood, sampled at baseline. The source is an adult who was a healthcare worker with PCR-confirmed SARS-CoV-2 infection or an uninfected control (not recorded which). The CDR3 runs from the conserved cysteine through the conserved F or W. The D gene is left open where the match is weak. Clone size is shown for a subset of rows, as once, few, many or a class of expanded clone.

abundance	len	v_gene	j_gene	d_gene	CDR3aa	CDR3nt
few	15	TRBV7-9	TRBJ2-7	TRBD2	CASSLKGLAGYEQYF	TGTGCCAGCAGCTTAAAAGGACTAGCGGGCTACGAGCAGTACTTC
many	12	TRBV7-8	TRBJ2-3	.	CASSYRTDTQYF	TGTGCCAGCAGCTACCGCACGGATACGCAGTATTTT
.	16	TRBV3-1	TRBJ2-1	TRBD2	CASSQTLADDYNEQFF	TGTGCCAGCAGCCAGACTCTAGCGGACGATTACAATGAGCAGTTCTTC
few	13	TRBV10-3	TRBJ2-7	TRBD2	CAIIASGSNEQYF	TGTGCCATCATAGCTAGCGGGAGTAACGAGCAGTACTTC
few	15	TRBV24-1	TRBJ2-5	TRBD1	CATAAGTGPQETQYF	TGTGCCACAGCGGCCGGGACAGGCCCTCAAGAGACCCAGTACTTC
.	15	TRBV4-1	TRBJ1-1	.	CASSQEWELNTEVFF	TGCGCCAGCAGCCAAGAATGGGAGCTCAACACTGAAGTTTTCTTT
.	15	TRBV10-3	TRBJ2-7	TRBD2	CASLGRGLAGGRQYF	TGTGCCAGCCTTGGCCGGGGCCTAGCGGGAGGACGGCAGTACTTC
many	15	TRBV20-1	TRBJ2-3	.	CSAAPDRRDRNAQYF	TGCAGTGCTGCCCCCGACAGGCGGGATAGGAATGCGCAGTATTTT
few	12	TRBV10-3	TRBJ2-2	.	CAISDGTGELFF	TGTGCCATCAGTGACGGAACCGGGGAGCTGTTTTTT
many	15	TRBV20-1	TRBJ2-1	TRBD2	CSASSGGFGHNEQFF	TGCAGTGCCTCCAGCGGGGGGTTTGGCCACAATGAGCAGTTCTTC
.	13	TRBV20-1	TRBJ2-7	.	CSARRETPYEQYF	TGCAGTGCTAGAAGGGAGACGCCCTACGAGCAGTACTTC
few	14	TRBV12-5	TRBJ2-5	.	CASGLGRDQETQYF	TGTGCTAGTGGTTTGGGACGGGACCAAGAGACCCAGTACTTC
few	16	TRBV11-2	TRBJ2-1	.	CASSFGGSWGDNEQFF	TGTGCCAGCAGCTTTGGGGGCAGCTGGGGAGACAATGAGCAGTTCTTC
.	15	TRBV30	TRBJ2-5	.	CAWRGGQAYQETQYF	TGTGCCTGGAGGGGAGGACAAGCGTACCAAGAGACCCAGTACTTC
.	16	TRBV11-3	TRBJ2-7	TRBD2	CASSSTSSGGSHEQYF	TGTGCCAGCAGCTCCACCTCTAGCGGGGGGTCCCACGAGCAGTACTTC
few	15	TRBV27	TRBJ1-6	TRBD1	CASSRGQGVNSPLHF	TGTGCCAGCAGTCGGGGACAGGGGGTTAATTCACCCCTCCACTTT
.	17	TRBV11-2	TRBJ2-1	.	CASSLGPEGASYNEQFF	TGTGCCAGCAGCTTAGGCCCAGAAGGGGCCTCCTACAATGAGCAGTTCTTC
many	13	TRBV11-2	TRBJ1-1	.	CASSRGLNTEAFF	TGTGCCAGCAGCCGAGGATTGAACACTGAAGCTTTCTTT
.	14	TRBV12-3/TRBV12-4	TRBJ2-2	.	CASKRTEAHGELFF	TGTGCCAGCAAACGGACGGAGGCTCACGGGGAGCTGTTTTTT
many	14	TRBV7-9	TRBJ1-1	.	CASSLDSGLAEAFF	TGTGCCAGCAGCTTAGATTCGGGCCTCGCTGAAGCTTTCTTT
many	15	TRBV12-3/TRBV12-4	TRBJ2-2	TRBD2	CASSSSGRAHGELFF	TGTGCCAGCAGTTCAAGCGGGAGGGCCCATGGGGAGCTGTTTTTT
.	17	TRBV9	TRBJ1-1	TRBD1	CASSEGTGLGGRTEAFF	TGTGCCAGCAGCGAGGGGACAGGTCTAGGCGGTCGCACTGAAGCTTTCTTT
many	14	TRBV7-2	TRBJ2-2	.	CASSLAYGGGELFF	TGTGCCAGCAGCTTAGCGTATGGGGGTGGGGAGCTGTTTTTT
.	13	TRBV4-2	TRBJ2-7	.	CASSQDLAYQQYF	TGTGCCAGCAGCCAAGACCTAGCCTACCAGCAGTACTTC
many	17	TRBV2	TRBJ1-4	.	CASSDSHTGRLGEKLFF	TGTGCCAGCAGTGACTCGCACACAGGGAGGCTCGGCGAAAAACTGTTTTTT
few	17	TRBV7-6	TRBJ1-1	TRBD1	CASSPRGQDQPNTEAFF	TGTGCCAGCAGCCCCAGGGGACAGGACCAACCCAACACTGAAGCTTTCTTT
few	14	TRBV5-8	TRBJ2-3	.	CASSSGHLTDTQYF	TGTGCCAGCAGCTCGGGACATCTCACAGATACGCAGTATTTT
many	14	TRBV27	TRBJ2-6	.	CAGGLGTGANVLTF	TGTGCCGGTGGACTGGGGACTGGGGCCAACGTCCTGACTTTC
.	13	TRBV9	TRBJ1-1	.	CASSVEGVTEAFF	TGTGCCAGCAGCGTAGAGGGGGTCACTGAAGCTTTCTTT
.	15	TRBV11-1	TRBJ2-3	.	CASSQSSTASNTQYF	TGTGCCAGCAGCCAGTCGAGCACGGCGTCTAATACGCAGTATTTT
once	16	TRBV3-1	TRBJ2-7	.	CASSRLVGGPQYEQYF	TGTGCCAGCAGCCGCCTTGTCGGGGGGCCACAATACGAGCAGTACTTC
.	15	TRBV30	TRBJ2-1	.	CAWRSGDYSYNEQFF	TGTGCCTGGAGATCAGGGGACTACTCCTACAATGAGCAGTTCTTC
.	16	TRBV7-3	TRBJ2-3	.	CASSPSGAGITDTQYF	TGTGCCAGCAGCCCCAGTGGGGCGGGGATCACAGATACGCAGTATTTT
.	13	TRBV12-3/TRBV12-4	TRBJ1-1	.	CASSIDKNTEAFF	TGTGCCAGCAGCATAGACAAGAACACTGAAGCTTTCTTT
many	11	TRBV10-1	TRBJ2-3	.	CASSESDTQYF	TGCGCCAGCAGTGAGTCGGATACGCAGTATTTT
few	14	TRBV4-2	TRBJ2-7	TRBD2	CASSQELAGEEQYF	TGTGCCAGCAGCCAAGAACTAGCGGGGGAAGAGCAGTACTTC
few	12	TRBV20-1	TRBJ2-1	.	CSADTQGGEQFF	TGCAGTGCTGATACCCAGGGGGGTGAGCAGTTCTTC
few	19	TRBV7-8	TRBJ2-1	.	CASSLGVVGIRGGYNEQFF	TGTGCCAGCAGCTTAGGAGTGGTTGGAATTAGGGGGGGCTACAATGAGCAGTTCTTC
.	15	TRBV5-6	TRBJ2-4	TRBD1	CASSLGRGNKNIQYF	TGTGCCAGCAGCTTGGGCAGGGGGAACAAAAACATTCAGTACTTC
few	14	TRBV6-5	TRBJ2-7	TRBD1	CASSRTGWGYEQYF	TGTGCCAGCAGCCGGACAGGGTGGGGCTACGAGCAGTACTTC
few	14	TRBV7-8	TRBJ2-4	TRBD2	CASSLRAGVNIQYF	TGTGCCAGCAGCTTGAGGGCGGGAGTAAACATTCAGTACTTC
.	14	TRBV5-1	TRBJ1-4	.	CASSLGEENEKLFF	TGCGCCAGCAGCTTGGGTGAGGAGAATGAAAAACTGTTTTTT
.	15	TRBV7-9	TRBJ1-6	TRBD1	CASSSGTGPVSTLHF	TGTGCCAGCAGCTCCGGGACAGGGCCAGTTAGCACCCTCCACTTT
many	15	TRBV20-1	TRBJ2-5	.	CSARDSQLRGETQYF	TGCAGTGCTAGAGATTCGCAACTCAGGGGAGAGACCCAGTACTTC
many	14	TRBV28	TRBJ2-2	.	CASISPGEVGELFF	TGTGCCAGCATTTCCCCCGGGGAGGTCGGGGAGCTGTTTTTT
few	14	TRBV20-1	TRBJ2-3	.	CSARKDSRADTQYF	TGCAGTGCTAGGAAGGACTCCCGGGCGGATACGCAGTATTTT
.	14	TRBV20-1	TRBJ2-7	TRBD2	CSATIAGGPHEQYF	TGCAGTGCTACAATAGCGGGAGGGCCCCACGAGCAGTACTTC
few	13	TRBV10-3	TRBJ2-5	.	CAISAGGGETQYF	TGTGCCATCAGTGCTGGGGGTGGAGAGACCCAGTACTTC
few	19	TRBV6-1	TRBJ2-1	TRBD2	CASSETAERTLGGRRGQFF	TGTGCCAGCAGTGAAACCGCGGAGAGGACACTTGGCGGGAGACGTGGTCAGTTCTTC
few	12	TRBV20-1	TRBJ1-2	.	CSATPNYYGYTF	TGCAGTGCTACTCCGAATTACTATGGCTACACCTTC
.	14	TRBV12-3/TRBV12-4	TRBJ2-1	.	CALKGPSSYNEQFF	TGTGCTCTTAAGGGACCGAGCTCCTACAATGAGCAGTTCTTC
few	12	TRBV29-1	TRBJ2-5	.	CSVRDPGETQYF	TGCAGCGTCCGGGACCCCGGGGAGACCCAGTACTTC
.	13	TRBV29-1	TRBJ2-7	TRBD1	CSVRTGWNVEQYF	TGCAGCGTCCGGACAGGGTGGAACGTCGAGCAGTACTTC
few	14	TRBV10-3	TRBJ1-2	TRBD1	CAISESLTGNGYTF	TGTGCCATCAGTGAGTCTTTGACAGGGAATGGCTACACCTTC
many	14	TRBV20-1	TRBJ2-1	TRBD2	CSASSSAGDNEQFF	TGCAGTGCTAGTTCTAGTGCGGGGGACAATGAGCAGTTCTTC
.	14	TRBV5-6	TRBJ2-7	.	CASSPVASSYEQYF	TGTGCCAGCAGCCCCGTGGCCAGCTCCTACGAGCAGTACTTC